The next 24 T cell receptor beta chains were all read from a single sample in a study of OX40 agonist ivuxolimab in advanced cancers. Using immunoSEQ multiplex PCR, the repertoire was profiled, and TCRdb retains in-frame clones only, with some absent. Of more than 45,000 clones in the sample, roughly nine tenths are singletons; the top ten hold approximately 13%. Material: CD4+ or CD8+ T cells sorted from blood, obtained in a trial of the OX40 agonist ivuxolimab. The source is an adult with an advanced solid tumor such as melanoma, head and neck, liver or kidney cancer.

The chain is built from TRBV4-1 and TRBJ1-4; D may be TRBD1 (6 bases). Germline CDR1 and CDR2: MGHRA and YSYEKL. Trimming stripped 1 base from V and 2 bases from J, with 11 bases between. The CDR3 loop spans 16 amino acids. In DNA form, the CDR3 reads TGCGCCAGCAGCCAAGTCAGGGGTCTTACTAATGAAAAACTGTTTTTT. This codes for CASSQVRGLTNEKLFF.

The chain combines TRBV7-6 with TRBJ2-3, with D hard to call. The V end was cut by 3 bases, the J end by 6 bases, with 16 bases between. Germline V gene sequence: CDR1 SGHVS, CDR2 FNYEAQ. The CDR3 runs 15 residues. The CDR3 region has the DNA TGTGCCAGCAGCTTTGGACCTAGGCCTCCCGATACGCAGTATTTT. Translation gives CASSFGPRPPDTQYF.

The chain recombines TRBV19 with TRBJ2-3, with 7 nucleotides matching TRBD1. Germline lookup yields CDR1 LNHDA and CDR2 SQIVND (reference sequence). Trimming took 7 bases from V and 5 from J; bases not matched to a gene: 12. The CDR3 sequence is 15 residues long. The CDR3 region is CASMTGTLSQDTQYF. The DNA of the CDR3 is TGTGCCAGTATGACAGGGACCCTCAGCCAAGATACGCAGTATTTT.

The chain combines TRBV5-6 with TRBJ2-1, with 8 bases identical to TRBD2. Germline CDR1 reads SGHDT; CDR2 reads YYEEEE. The V segment lost 3 bases and the J segment 5 bases; nucleotides outside the gene matches: 10. CDR3 length: 16 amino acids. Here the CDR3 reads CASSSTLADYHNEQFF. CDR3 in DNA: TGTGCCAGCAGCTCCACACTAGCGGATTACCACAATGAGCAGTTCTTC.

The chain uses TRBV19 and TRBJ1-5, with D unresolved. This CDR3 is 14 amino acids long. The V end was cut by 3 bases, the J end by 4 bases, with 10 bases between. Germline V CDR1 and CDR2: LNHDA, SQIVND (reference sequence). The CDR3 loop reads CASSIGEENQPQHF. Written as DNA, the CDR3 is TGTGCCAGTAGTATCGGTGAGGAAAATCAGCCCCAGCATTTT.

This clone has more than one count but fewer than ten. V is TRBV14 and J is TRBJ1-4, with 9 bases that match TRBD1. The CDR3 loop spans 15 amino acids. Unmatched junction bases numbered 3, after V lost 4 bases and J lost 3 bases. The germline V gene has CDR1 SGHDN and CDR2 FVKESK. This CDR3 is CASSPRDRANEKLFF. CDR3 in DNA: TGTGCCAGCAGCCCCCGGGACAGGGCTAATGAAAAACTGTTTTTT.

The chain links TRBV6-5 to TRBJ1-5, with a weak D call TRBD1 (6 bases). The CDR3 totals 15 residues. The V gene's germline CDR1 is MNHEY and CDR2 SVGAGI. Deletions cut 0 bases from V and 4 bases from J, with 10 bases between. Here the CDR3 reads CASSYSQGPNQPQHF. In DNA, the CDR3 is TGTGCCAGCAGTTACTCTCAGGGGCCAAATCAGCCCCAGCATTTT.

This rearrangement joins TRBV7-9 to TRBJ2-3; 7 bases are shared with TRBD2. Germline CDR1 reads SEHNR; CDR2 reads FQNEAQ (reference sequence). CDR3 length: 16 amino acids. The V gene end was trimmed by 4 bases and the J gene end by 2 bases; junction bases not matched to a gene: 9. The DNA for the CDR3 is TGTGCCAGCAGCTCCAGACTAGCCGATACCACAGATACGCAGTATTTT. Translating it yields CASSSRLADTTDTQYF.

The chain is built from TRBV4-3 and TRBJ1-1; the D gene is possibly TRBD1 (5 bases). V lost 1 base to trimming and J lost 4 bases, with 13 bases between them. The V gene's germline CDR1 is LGHNA and CDR2 YSLEER. This CDR3 comprises 15 residues. The CDR3 reads CASSQGVGEPTEAFF. The CDR3 nucleotides read TGCGCCAGCAGCCAAGGGGTGGGGGAGCCCACTGAAGCTTTCTTT.

This clone came up many times. The chain is built from TRBV4-2 and TRBJ2-3, with 11 bases fitting TRBD2. Germline loops: CDR1 LGHNA, CDR2 YNFKEQ. The CDR3 contains 15 residues. J was trimmed by 4 bases and V by 2 bases; bases with no gene match: 2. CDR3 region: CASSQTSGSPDTQYF. The CDR3 DNA sequence: TGTGCCAGCAGCCAAACTAGCGGGAGCCCAGATACGCAGTATTTT.

This clone was counted only a few times. The chain has TRBV21-1 and TRBJ1-6. TRBV21-1 is described as a pseudogene. The CDR3 length is 12 residues. The CDR3 DNA is TGTGCCAGCAGCAAACTTGGTTCACCCCTCCACTTT. It encodes CASSKLGSPLHF.

The rearrangement links TRBV27 to TRBJ2-7; 13 bases map to TRBD2. This CDR3 comprises 15 residues. Germline loops: CDR1 MNHEY, CDR2 SMNVEV (reference sequence). With 2 bases clipped from V and 6 bases from J, the junction kept 4 bases outside the gene matches. The CDR3 protein is CASSLGTSGTGEQYF. CDR3 bases: TGTGCCAGCAGTTTAGGGACTAGCGGGACTGGCGAGCAGTACTTC.

The chain couples TRBV5-8 to TRBJ2-2, with TRBD1 identical over 9 bases. The CDR3 covers 16 residues. From germline, CDR1 is SGHTS and CDR2 YDEGEE. The junction had 3 bases not matched to a gene; V was cut back by 3 bases and J by 0 bases. The CDR3 spells CASSWGTGSNTGELFF. CDR3 nucleotide sequence: TGTGCCAGCAGCTGGGGGACAGGGTCGAACACCGGGGAGCTGTTTTTT.

The V call is TRBV19, the J call TRBJ1-2; D is possibly TRBD1 (5 bases). With 10 bases removed from V and 8 bases from J, the gap between germline ends came to 20 bases. From germline, CDR1 is LNHDA and CDR2 SQIVND (reference sequence). CDR3 length equals 13 residues. The CDR3 DNA reads as TGTGCCACCACCAGGGCGTCTGCGGGAGGCTACACCTTC. Its translation is CATTRASAGGYTF.

The V call is TRBV7-2, the J call TRBJ1-1, with TRBD1 identical over 8 bases. This CDR3 has 14 residues. Germline trimming cut 4 bases from V and 5 bases from J; bases unmatched to any gene: 6. Germline V CDR1 and CDR2: SGHTA, FQGNSA. The CDR3 sequence: CASSSRTGRTEAFF. The CDR3 coding sequence is TGTGCCAGCAGCTCTAGGACAGGGAGGACTGAAGCTTTCTTT. The full variable domain, with the rest looked up from reference TRBV7-2 and TRBJ1-1, is GAGVSQSPSNKVTEKGKDVELRCDPISGHTALYWYRQSLGQGLEFLIYFQGNSAPDKSGLPSDRFSAERTGGSVSTLTIQRTQQEDSAVYLCASSSRTGRTEAFFGQGTRLTVV.

The CDR3 loop reads CASSGDSSGNTIYF. CDR3 DNA: TGTGCCAGCAGCGGTGATAGCTCTGGAAACACCATATATTTT. The V and J genes are TRBV9 and TRBJ1-3; D not certain. V lost 3 bases to trimming and J lost 0 bases, with 7 bases between them. CDR1 SGDLS and CDR2 YYNGEE come from the germline V gene. This CDR3 spans 14 amino acids. The full variable domain, completed using reference TRBV9 and TRBJ1-3, is DSGVTQTPKHLITATGQRVTLRCSPRSGDLSVYWYQQSLDQGLQFLIQYYNGEERAKGNILERFSAQQFPDLHSELNLSSLELGDSALYFCASSGDSSGNTIYFGEGSWLTVV.

This sequence joins TRBV6-5 and TRBJ2-3; 9 nucleotides line up with TRBD1. Trimming cost V 6 bases and J 0 bases; bases outside gene matches: 1. The CDR3 is 14 amino acids. Germline V gene sequence: CDR1 MNHEY, CDR2 SVGAGI. The CDR3 here is CASRQGASTDTQYF. The CDR3 region has the DNA TGTGCCAGCAGACAGGGGGCTAGCACAGATACGCAGTATTTT.

The chain carries TRBV11-2 and TRBJ1-4; 11 bases map to TRBD1. J lost 8 bases, V lost 4 bases, and 6 bases had no gene match. The germline V gene has CDR1 SGHAT and CDR2 FQNNGV. CDR3 length: 15 amino acids. The CDR3: CASSSPGQGGEKLFF. The DNA of the CDR3 is TGTGCCAGCAGCTCCCCGGGACAGGGGGGCGAAAAACTGTTTTTT.

This clone has just one count. This chain uses TRBV10-1 with TRBJ2-7; the D gene is possibly TRBD2 (6 bases). V was clipped by 4 bases and J by 0 bases, with 19 bases between them. Germline CDR1 and CDR2: WNHNN and SYGVQD (reference sequence). The CDR3 has 17 amino acids. The CDR3 region has the DNA TGCGCCAGCAGTGCCGGGGTAGAAGCCGGGAGCTCCTACGAGCAGTACTTC. This gives the protein CASSAGVEAGSSYEQYF.

This clone was recorded only once. The gene calls are TRBV29-1 and TRBJ1-4, with no clear D. V dropped 2 bases and J dropped 0 bases, with 4 bases sitting between them. Per the germline V gene, CDR1 is SQVTM and CDR2 is ANQGSEA. The CDR3 covers 13 residues. The CDR3 DNA sequence: TGCAGCGTTGAAACCTCAACTAATGAAAAACTGTTTTTT. Protein sequence: CSVETSTNEKLFF.

This clone was recorded a few times. V gene TRBV30 combines with J gene TRBJ1-5, with 7 bases aligning to TRBD1. The V segment lost 5 bases and the J segment 2 bases; nucleotides outside the gene matches: 3. The CDR3 runs to 13 residues. Looked up from germline, CDR1 is GTSNPN and CDR2 is SVGIG (reference sequence). Here the CDR3 DNA reads TGTGCCTGGGCCACAGGGGGCAATCAGCCCCAGCATTTT. Its translation is CAWATGGNQPQHF.

V usage is TRBV9 and J usage is TRBJ2-1; 7 positions agree with TRBD2. J was trimmed by 0 bases and V by 3 bases; bases with no gene match: 3. This CDR3 is 15 amino acids long. Germline loops: CDR1 SGDLS, CDR2 YYNGEE. The CDR3 here is CASSGRESSYNEQFF. In nucleotides, the CDR3 is TGTGCCAGCAGCGGGCGGGAGAGCTCCTACAATGAGCAGTTCTTC.

This chain joins TRBV2 and TRBJ1-1, with unresolved D. Trimming cost V 7 bases and J 1 base, with 16 bases left between them. CDR1 and CDR2 (germline): SNHLY, FYNNEI. The CDR3 runs 15 residues. The CDR3 sequence: CASTLGPFGNTEAFF. In DNA, the CDR3 is TGTGCCAGCACATTAGGACCTTTCGGGAACACTGAAGCTTTCTTT. Full variable domain (missing parts from reference TRBV2 and TRBJ1-1): EPEVTQTPSHQVTQMGQEVILRCVPISNHLYFYWYRQILGQKVEFLVSFYNNEISEKSEIFDDQFSVERPDGSNFTLKIRSTKLEDSAMYFCASTLGPFGNTEAFFGQGTRLTVV.

CDR3 sequence reads: CASSPGLAPNEQFF. In nucleotides, the CDR3 is TGTGCCAGCAGCCCTGGACTAGCGCCCAATGAGCAGTTCTTC. This chain joins TRBV9 and TRBJ2-1; 9 nucleotides align to TRBD2. The CDR3 contains 14 residues. The V gene end was trimmed by 4 bases and the J gene end by 6 bases; junction bases not matched to a gene: 5. Germline loops: CDR1 SGDLS, CDR2 YYNGEE. Full variable domain (outside the CDR3, taken from reference TRBV9 and TRBJ2-1): DSGVTQTPKHLITATGQRVTLRCSPRSGDLSVYWYQQSLDQGLQFLIQYYNGEERAKGNILERFSAQQFPDLHSELNLSSLELGDSALYFCASSPGLAPNEQFFGPGTRLTVL.